This T cell receptor (beta chain) is drawn from a study of CD8+ T cells in alopecia areata. Treatment reported: oral pan-JAK inhibitor, 5-10 mg twice daily. PBMCs yielded sorted CD4+ and CD8+ T cells. The CDR3 consists of 14 residues. The germline V gene has CDR1 MNHEY and CDR2 SMNVEV (reference sequence). Trimming pared 4 bases from V and 6 bases from J, leaving 14 bases between. Following RNA extraction, reverse transcription yielded cDNA that acted as the sequencing template. The data were produced by immunoSEQ multiplex PCR, yet TCRdb's version contains in-frame clones alone and is incomplete. The data contain 200,000 to 250,000 clones, more than 45% of them singletons.

The gene calls are TRBV27 and TRBJ2-3; TRBD1 is a possible D gene (6 bases). The sample consisted of CD4+ T cells sorted from blood, taken at week 4, from a patient treated with tofacitinib. The receptor's source is a human donor with alopecia areata. CDR3 amino acids: CASSSGQRVDTQYF. The CDR3 DNA reads as TGTGCCAGCAGTTCGGGACAACGCGTCGATACGCAGTATTTT.